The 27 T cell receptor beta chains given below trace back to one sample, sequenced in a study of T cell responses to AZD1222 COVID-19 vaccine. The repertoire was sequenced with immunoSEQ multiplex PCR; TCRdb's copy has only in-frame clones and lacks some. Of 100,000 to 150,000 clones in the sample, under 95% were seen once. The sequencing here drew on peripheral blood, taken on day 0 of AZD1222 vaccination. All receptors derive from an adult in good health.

The CDR3 region is CASSNQGFNYGYTF. The CDR3 coding sequence is TGTGCCAGCAGCAATCAGGGTTTTAACTATGGCTACACCTTC. The chain couples TRBV21-1 to TRBJ1-2; TRBD1, as called in the table, went unchecked against the DNA. TRBV21-1 is flagged as a pseudogene. The CDR3 runs 14 residues.

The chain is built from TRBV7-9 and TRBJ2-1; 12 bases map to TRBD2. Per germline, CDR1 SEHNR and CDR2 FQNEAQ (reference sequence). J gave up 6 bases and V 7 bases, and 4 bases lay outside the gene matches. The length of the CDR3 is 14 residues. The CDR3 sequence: CASNRLAGANEQFF. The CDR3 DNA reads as TGTGCCAGCAATCGACTAGCGGGAGCCAATGAGCAGTTCTTC.

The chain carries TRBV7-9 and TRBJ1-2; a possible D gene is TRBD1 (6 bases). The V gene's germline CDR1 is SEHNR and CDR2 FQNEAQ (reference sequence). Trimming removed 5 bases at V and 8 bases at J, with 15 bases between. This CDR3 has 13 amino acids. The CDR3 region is CASSPQGNRGYTF. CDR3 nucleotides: TGTGCCAGCAGCCCACAGGGTAACCGCGGCTACACCTTC. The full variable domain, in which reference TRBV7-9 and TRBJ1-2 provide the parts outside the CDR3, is DTGVSQNPRHKITKRGQNVTFRCDPISEHNRLYWYRQTLGQGPEFLTYFQNEAQLEKSRLLSDRFSAERPKGSFSTLEIQRTEQGDSAMYLCASSPQGNRGYTFGSGTRLTVV.

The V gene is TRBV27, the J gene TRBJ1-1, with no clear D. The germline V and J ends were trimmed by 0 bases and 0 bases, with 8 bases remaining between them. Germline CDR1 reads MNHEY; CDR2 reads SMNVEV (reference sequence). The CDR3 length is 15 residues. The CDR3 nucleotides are TGTGCCAGCAGTTTATCGCCCGGCATGAACACTGAAGCTTTCTTT. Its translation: CASSLSPGMNTEAFF.

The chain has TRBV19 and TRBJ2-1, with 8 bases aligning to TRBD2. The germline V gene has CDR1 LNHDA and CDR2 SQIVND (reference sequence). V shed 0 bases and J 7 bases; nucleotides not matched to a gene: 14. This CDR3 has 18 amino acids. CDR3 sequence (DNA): TGTGCCAGTAGTATAGATCTTTCCCCGTGGACTAGCCAGAATGAGCAGTTCTTC. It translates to CASSIDLSPWTSQNEQFF.

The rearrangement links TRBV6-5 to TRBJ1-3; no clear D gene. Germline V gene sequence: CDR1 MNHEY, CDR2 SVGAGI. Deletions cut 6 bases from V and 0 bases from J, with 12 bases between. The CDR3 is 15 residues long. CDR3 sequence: CASSTEGSSGNTIYF. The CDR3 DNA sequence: TGTGCCAGCAGCACCGAGGGCTCCTCTGGAAACACCATATATTTT.

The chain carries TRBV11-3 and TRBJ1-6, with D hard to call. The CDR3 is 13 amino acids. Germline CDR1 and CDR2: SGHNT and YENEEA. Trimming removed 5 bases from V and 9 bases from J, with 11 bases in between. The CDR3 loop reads CASSPTGTSPLHF. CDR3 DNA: TGTGCCAGCAGCCCAACGGGCACTTCACCCCTCCACTTT.

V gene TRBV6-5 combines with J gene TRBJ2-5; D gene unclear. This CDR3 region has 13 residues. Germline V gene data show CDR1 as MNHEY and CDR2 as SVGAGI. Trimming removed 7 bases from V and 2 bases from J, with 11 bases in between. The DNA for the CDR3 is TGTGCCAGCATCCGGGCCCGACAAGAGACCCAGTACTTC. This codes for CASIRARQETQYF.

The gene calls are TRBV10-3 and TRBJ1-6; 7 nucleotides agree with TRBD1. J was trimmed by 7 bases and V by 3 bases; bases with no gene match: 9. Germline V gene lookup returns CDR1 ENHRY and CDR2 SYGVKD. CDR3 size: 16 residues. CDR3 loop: CAISEHSGTENSPLHF. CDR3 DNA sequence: TGTGCCATCAGTGAACATTCCGGGACAGAGAATTCACCCCTCCACTTT.

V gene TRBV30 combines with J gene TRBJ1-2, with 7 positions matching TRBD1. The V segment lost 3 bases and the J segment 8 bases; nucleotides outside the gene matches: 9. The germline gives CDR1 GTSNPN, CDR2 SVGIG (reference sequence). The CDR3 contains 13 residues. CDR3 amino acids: CAWRDRVVGGYTF. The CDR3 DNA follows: TGTGCCTGGAGAGACAGGGTTGTGGGCGGCTACACCTTC.

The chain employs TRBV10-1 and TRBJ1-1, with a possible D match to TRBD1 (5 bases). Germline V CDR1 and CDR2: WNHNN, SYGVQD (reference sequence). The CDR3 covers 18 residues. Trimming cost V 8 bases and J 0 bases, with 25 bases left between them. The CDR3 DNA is TGCGCCAGCCGACGTCGACGGGGGAGGCCAATCCTGAACACTGAAGCTTTCTTT. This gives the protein CASRRRRGRPILNTEAFF.

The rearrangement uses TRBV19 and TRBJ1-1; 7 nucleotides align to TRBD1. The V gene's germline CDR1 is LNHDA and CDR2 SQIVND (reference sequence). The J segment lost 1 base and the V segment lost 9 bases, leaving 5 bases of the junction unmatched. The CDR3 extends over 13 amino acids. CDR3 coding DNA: TGTGCCAGCACGGACAGGCCGAACACTGAAGCTTTCTTT. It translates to CASTDRPNTEAFF.

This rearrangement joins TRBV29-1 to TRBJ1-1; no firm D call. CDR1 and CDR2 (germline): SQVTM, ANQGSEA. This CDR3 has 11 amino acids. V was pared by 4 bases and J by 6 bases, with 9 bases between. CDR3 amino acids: CSVAESPEAFF. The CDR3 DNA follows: TGCAGCGTTGCTGAATCTCCTGAAGCTTTCTTT.

CDR3 sequence (DNA): TGTGCCAGCAGTGTTACTGCTGGAGAGGCCGGGGAGCTGTTTTTT. Translating it yields CASSVTAGEAGELFF. The genes are TRBV2 and TRBJ2-2; D not resolved. Per the germline V gene, CDR1 is SNHLY and CDR2 is FYNNEI. Trimming took off 4 bases at V and 6 bases at J, with 15 bases between the two ends. The CDR3 spans 15 residues.

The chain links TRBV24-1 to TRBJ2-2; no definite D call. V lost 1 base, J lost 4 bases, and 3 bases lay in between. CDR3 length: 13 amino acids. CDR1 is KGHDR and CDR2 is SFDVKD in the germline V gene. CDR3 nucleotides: TGTGCCACCAGTGATTTAACCACCGGGGAGCTGTTTTTT. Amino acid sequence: CATSDLTTGELFF.

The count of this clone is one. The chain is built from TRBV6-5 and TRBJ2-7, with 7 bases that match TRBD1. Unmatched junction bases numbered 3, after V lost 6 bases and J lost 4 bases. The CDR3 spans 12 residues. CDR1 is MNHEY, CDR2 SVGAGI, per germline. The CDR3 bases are TGTGCCAGCAGCCAGGGGGAATACGAGCAGTACTTC. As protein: CASSQGEYEQYF.

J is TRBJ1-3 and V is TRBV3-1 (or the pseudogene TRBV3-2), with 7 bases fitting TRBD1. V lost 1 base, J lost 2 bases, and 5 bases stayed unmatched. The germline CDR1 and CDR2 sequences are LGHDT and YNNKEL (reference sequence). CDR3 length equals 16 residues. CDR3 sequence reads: CASSQGAGGAGNTIYF. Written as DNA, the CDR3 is TGTGCCAGCAGCCAAGGGGCAGGGGGAGCTGGAAACACCATATATTTT.

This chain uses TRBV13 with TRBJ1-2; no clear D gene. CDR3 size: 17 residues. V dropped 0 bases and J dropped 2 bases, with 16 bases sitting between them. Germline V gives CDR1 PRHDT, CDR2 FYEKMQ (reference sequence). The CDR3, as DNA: TGTGCCAGCAGCTTAGGTGAGGCCGGCTTACGGAACTATGGCTACACCTTC. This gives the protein CASSLGEAGLRNYGYTF.

For the CDR3, the DNA is TGTGCCACCAGTGCCCGAGGGGGTCCCCAGCATTTT. Translating it yields CATSARGGPQHF. The rearrangement uses TRBV24-1 and TRBJ1-5; the D gene is possibly TRBD1 (6 bases). CDR1 is KGHDR and CDR2 is SFDVKD in the germline V gene. V was clipped by 5 bases and J by 10 bases, with 11 bases between them. The CDR3 loop spans 12 amino acids.

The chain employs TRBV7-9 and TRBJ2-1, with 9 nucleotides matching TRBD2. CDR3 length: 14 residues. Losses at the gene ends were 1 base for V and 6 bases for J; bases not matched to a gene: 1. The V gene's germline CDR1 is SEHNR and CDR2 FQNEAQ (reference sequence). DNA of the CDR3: TGTGCCAGCAGCTTAGTAGCGGGAGCCAATGAGCAGTTCTTC. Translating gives CASSLVAGANEQFF.

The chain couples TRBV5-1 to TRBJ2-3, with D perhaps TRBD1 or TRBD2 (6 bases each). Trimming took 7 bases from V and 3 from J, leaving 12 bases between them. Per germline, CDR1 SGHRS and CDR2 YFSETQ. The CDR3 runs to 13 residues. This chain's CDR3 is CASGGQLTDTQYF. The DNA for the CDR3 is TGCGCCAGCGGGGGGCAGCTTACAGATACGCAGTATTTT.

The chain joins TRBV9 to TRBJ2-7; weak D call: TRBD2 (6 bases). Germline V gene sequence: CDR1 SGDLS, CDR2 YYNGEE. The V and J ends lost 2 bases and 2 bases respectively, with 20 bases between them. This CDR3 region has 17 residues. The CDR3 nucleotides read TGTGCCAGCAGCGTGGATGGGGCGGGACGCAAAACCTACGAGCAGTACTTC. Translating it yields CASSVDGAGRKTYEQYF.

CDR3 loop: CASSFKLSSPLHF. The CDR3 DNA sequence: TGTGCCAGCAGTTTCAAACTTAGCTCACCCCTCCACTTT. The genes are TRBV6-5 and TRBJ1-6; the D is unclear. The CDR3 loop spans 13 amino acids. CDR1 and CDR2 (germline): MNHEY, SVGAGI. The V end was cut by 4 bases, the J end by 10 bases, with 11 bases between.

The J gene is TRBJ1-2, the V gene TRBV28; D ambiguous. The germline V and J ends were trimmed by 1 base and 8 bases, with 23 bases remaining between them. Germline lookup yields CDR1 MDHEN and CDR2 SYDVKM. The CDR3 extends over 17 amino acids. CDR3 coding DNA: TGTGCCAGCAGTTTATTCGGCGGGTTCTCACGGCAGGAGGGCTACACCTTC. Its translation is CASSLFGGFSRQEGYTF.

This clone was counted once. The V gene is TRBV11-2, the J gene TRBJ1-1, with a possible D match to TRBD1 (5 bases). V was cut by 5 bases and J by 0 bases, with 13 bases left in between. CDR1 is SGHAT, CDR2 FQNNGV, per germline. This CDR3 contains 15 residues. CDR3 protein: CASSPRQYMNTEAFF. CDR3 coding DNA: TGTGCCAGCAGCCCCCGACAGTACATGAACACTGAAGCTTTCTTT.

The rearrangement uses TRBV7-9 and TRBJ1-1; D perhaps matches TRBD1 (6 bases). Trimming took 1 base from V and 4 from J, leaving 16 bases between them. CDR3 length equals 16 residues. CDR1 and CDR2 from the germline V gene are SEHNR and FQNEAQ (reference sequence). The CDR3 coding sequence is TGTGCCAGCAGCTTAGGCATATTTGGAGGGGGCACTGAAGCTTTCTTT. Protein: CASSLGIFGGGTEAFF.

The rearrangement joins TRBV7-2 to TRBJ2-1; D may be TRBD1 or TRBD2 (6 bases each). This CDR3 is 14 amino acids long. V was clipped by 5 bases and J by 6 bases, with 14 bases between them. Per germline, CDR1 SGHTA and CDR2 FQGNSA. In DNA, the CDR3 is TGTGCCAGCAGCCCGTGGGGGGCTCGCAATGAGCAGTTCTTC. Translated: CASSPWGARNEQFF.